These 16 T cell receptor beta chains share one sample of origin, sequenced in a study of graft-versus-host responses after intestinal transplantation. No antigen is known for these receptors. Using immunoSEQ multiplex PCR, the repertoire was profiled, and TCRdb retains in-frame clones only, with some absent. The sample records about 94,000 clones, 75% to 95% being singletons. Sequences were derived from unstimulated CD8+ T cells sorted from spleen or lymph node cells, sampled before intestinal transplant. The source of these receptors is a human donor who received an intestinal transplant.

The chain uses TRBV5-6 and TRBJ1-4, with TRBD1 matching 8 bases. Germline CDR1 is SGHDT and CDR2 is YYEEEE. Trimming at V came to 4 bases and at J to 8 bases, leaving 13 bases not matched to a gene. The CDR3 has 16 residues. The CDR3 reads CASSEGQAGVREKLFF. The CDR3 nucleotides are TGTGCCAGCAGCGAGGGACAGGCGGGAGTAAGGGAAAAACTGTTTTTT.

V usage is TRBV29-1 and J usage is TRBJ1-1; 9 bases are shared with TRBD1. The CDR3 consists of 15 residues. The trim removed 0 bases at V and 6 bases at J, leaving 8 bases unmatched. Germline values: CDR1 SQVTM, CDR2 ANQGSEA. The CDR3 loop reads CSVEDRQGEGAEAFF. The CDR3 DNA reads as TGCAGCGTTGAAGACCGACAGGGGGAGGGGGCTGAAGCTTTCTTT.

The chain uses TRBV19 and TRBJ1-1; D not certain. V lost 7 bases and J 2 bases, leaving 20 bases between the germline ends. The CDR3 length is 16 residues. Germline values: CDR1 LNHDA, CDR2 SQIVND (reference sequence). The CDR3 DNA is TGTGCCAGTACCCCTGGTCCCGGAGGGTTTAACACTGAAGCTTTCTTT. This translates into CASTPGPGGFNTEAFF.

This sequence joins TRBV4-1 and TRBJ2-1, with 7 bases lining up with TRBD2. After removal of 5 bases from V and 5 bases from J, the junction contained 15 bases not matched to a gene. Germline CDR1 reads MGHRA; CDR2 reads YSYEKL. The CDR3 is 17 residues long. CDR3 bases: TGCGCCAGCAGCGAACGGGGGGATTTTGGCAGAAACAATGAGCAGTTCTTC. Protein sequence: CASSERGDFGRNNEQFF.

V gene TRBV4-3 combines with J gene TRBJ1-6; D gene uncertain. The CDR3 runs to 15 residues. Trimming took off 0 bases at V and 8 bases at J, with 11 bases between the two ends. CDR1 is LGHNA, CDR2 YSLEER, per germline. The CDR3 nucleotides read TGCGCCAGCAGCCAAGACTGGAGAATTGATTCACCCCTCCACTTT. It yields the protein CASSQDWRIDSPLHF.

The V gene is TRBV15, the J gene TRBJ2-7; weak D call: TRBD1 (6 bases). Germline V gene sequence: CDR1 LNHNV, CDR2 YYDKDF (reference sequence). The germline V and J ends were trimmed by 4 bases and 9 bases, with 22 bases remaining between them. This CDR3 comprises 15 residues. The CDR3 sequence is CATSKSGQGLMAQYF. The CDR3 DNA follows: TGTGCCACCAGCAAGAGCGGCCAGGGGTTAATGGCGCAGTACTTC. Looking up the rest from reference TRBV15 and TRBJ2-7 gives the full variable domain: DAMVIQNPRYQVTQFGKPVTLSCSQTLNHNVMYWYQQKSSQAPKLLFHYYDKDFNNEADTPDNFQSRRPNTSFCFLDIRSPGLGDTAMYLCATSKSGQGLMAQYFGPGTRLTVT.

This clone was observed a few times. The CDR3 sequence is CASSDWQGGGYGYTF. The CDR3 bases are TGTGCCAGCAGTGACTGGCAGGGAGGGGGCTATGGCTACACCTTC. The chain uses TRBV6-1 and TRBJ1-2; tentatively, D is TRBD1 (6 bases). This CDR3 contains 15 residues. The ends were cut back, 3 bases at V and 4 bases at J, with 15 bases in the middle. Germline V gene lookup returns CDR1 MNHNS and CDR2 SASEGT.

This rearrangement joins TRBV6-5 to TRBJ2-7; D might be TRBD1 (5 bases). Trimming left V 4 bases short and J 7 bases short, with 8 bases between. The CDR3 extends over 11 amino acids. The germline CDR1 and CDR2 sequences are MNHEY and SVGAGI. CDR3 in DNA: TGTGCCAGCAGTTCAGGGCATGAGCAGTACTTC. Protein: CASSSGHEQYF.

This chain joins TRBV25-1 and TRBJ1-2; TRBD1 matches at 7 bases. With 3 bases clipped from V and 3 bases from J, the junction kept 13 bases outside the gene matches. CDR3 length: 17 amino acids. Germline-derived CDR1 and CDR2 are MGHDK and SYGVNS. The CDR3 loop reads CASSEGGRGSKYYGYTF. The CDR3, as DNA: TGTGCCAGCAGTGAGGGGGGCAGGGGGTCCAAGTACTATGGCTACACCTTC.

The rearrangement links TRBV28 to TRBJ1-1; D is perhaps TRBD1 (5 bases). This CDR3 contains 12 residues. Germline V CDR1 and CDR2: MDHEN, SYDVKM. The V end lost 5 bases, the J end lost 7 bases, and 11 bases lay between the germline ends. The CDR3 is CASSAREGEAFF. The CDR3 region has the DNA TGTGCCAGCAGTGCCAGGGAGGGTGAAGCTTTCTTT.

The chain uses TRBV15 and TRBJ2-2; TRBD2 agrees at 10 bases. The CDR3 has 14 amino acids. Unmatched junction bases numbered 4, after V lost 4 bases and J lost 8 bases. Germline CDR1 is LNHNV and CDR2 is YYDKDF (reference sequence). CDR3 protein: CATSTSGGRGELFF. The CDR3 bases are TGTGCCACCAGCACTAGCGGGGGCCGAGGGGAGCTGTTTTTT.

V is TRBV28 and J is TRBJ2-2; D remains unclear. Trimming removed 3 bases at V and 3 bases at J, with 17 bases between. Germline CDR1 and CDR2: MDHEN and SYDVKM. The CDR3 extends over 17 amino acids. The CDR3 protein is CASSFLFGSYHTGELFF. The CDR3 DNA reads TGTGCCAGCAGTTTCTTATTCGGGTCCTATCACACCGGGGAGCTGTTTTTT.

The chain uses TRBV4-1 and TRBJ1-4, with D perhaps TRBD1 (5 bases). The CDR3 covers 16 residues. V lost 4 bases to trimming and J lost 3 bases, with 15 bases between them. Germline lookup yields CDR1 MGHRA and CDR2 YSYEKL. CDR3 loop: CASSRIPQGSNEKLFF. CDR3 nucleotide sequence: TGCGCCAGCAGCCGGATCCCGCAGGGCTCTAATGAAAAACTGTTTTTT.

This clone was recorded a few times. The chain joins TRBV7-9 to TRBJ2-1, with D possibly matching TRBD2 (6 bases). Germline V CDR1 and CDR2: SEHNR, FQNEAQ (reference sequence). V gave up 7 bases and J gave up 9 bases, with 19 bases separating them. The CDR3 covers 14 residues. This CDR3 is CASTTLAGSAEQFF. Written as DNA, the CDR3 is TGTGCCAGCACCACATTGGCGGGGAGTGCTGAGCAGTTCTTC.

The chain has TRBV5-1 and TRBJ2-1, with a tentative D call TRBD1 (5 bases). Germline assignment: CDR1 SGHRS and CDR2 YFSETQ. Trimming pared 4 bases from V and 3 bases from J, leaving 11 bases between. The CDR3 extends over 14 amino acids. The CDR3 sequence: CASSPLDIYNEQFF. The CDR3 DNA is TGCGCCAGCAGCCCCTTGGACATCTACAATGAGCAGTTCTTC.

This chain links TRBV6-6 with TRBJ2-6, with TRBD1 matching 9 bases. The CDR3 spans 15 residues. Germline CDR1 reads MNHNY; CDR2 reads SVGAGI (reference sequence). V dropped 7 bases and J dropped 1; count of bases not matched to a gene: 2. The CDR3 DNA is TGTGCCAGCACCGGGACAGGGTCTGGGGCCAACGTCCTGACTTTC. Its translation: CASTGTGSGANVLTF.